This T cell receptor beta chain comes out of a study of identical twins. The CDR3 is 14 residues long. The V end was cut by 4 bases, the J end by 5 bases, with 15 bases between. The V gene's germline CDR1 is ENHRY and CDR2 SYGVKD. MiXCR was run by TCRdb on the 5' RACE reads, yielding one entry per CDR3 protein. The sample contains approximately 240,000 distinct CDR3 sequences, around an eighth of which appear only once. Study observations and caveats: Abundant cord blood beta clonotypes carried fewer insertions; memory repertoires showed none. Researchers caution that invariant MAIT and iNKT cells could partly confound zero-insertion analyses. An excess of low generation probability was shown by twin-shared out-of-frame alpha sequences.

Points on this clonotype: Its antigen is not known.

The gene calls are TRBV10-3 and TRBJ2-7; D is uncertain. The TCR sequence derives from a woman aged 18 to 35 in good health. Source material: memory (CD45RO+) T cells sorted from blood. The CDR3 here is CAISGVRESNEQYF. The CDR3 nucleotides read TGTGCCATCAGTGGAGTTAGGGAATCTAACGAGCAGTACTTC.